These 21 T cell receptor beta chains were all obtained from the same sample, sequenced in a study of blood T cell repertoires in COVID-19. Clones were sequenced by immunoSEQ multiplex PCR, and TCRdb holds only the in-frame ones, with some missing. The sample lists some 500,000 clones; approximately 88% were seen once. Sequences were obtained from PBMCs or T cells enriched from blood (not recorded which). These TCRs come from a woman in her 40s who had recovered from COVID-19.

V and J are TRBV7-9 and TRBJ1-2, with 11 nucleotides matching TRBD1. CDR3 size: 15 residues. In germline, CDR1 is SEHNR, CDR2 FQNEAQ (reference sequence). V shed 5 bases, J shed 6 bases, and the junction held 8 bases outside the gene matches. The CDR3 sequence is CASSRDRGNGDGYTF. In DNA, the CDR3 is TGTGCCAGCAGCCGGGACAGGGGGAACGGAGATGGCTACACCTTC.

This clone was detected only once. J is TRBJ2-2 and V is TRBV18; a weak D match, TRBD1 (6 bases). V lost 3 bases and J lost 1, with 15 bases in between. The CDR3 loop spans 17 amino acids. Germline values: CDR1 KGHSH, CDR2 LQKENI. This CDR3 is CASSPNPGHLNTGELFF. The CDR3 DNA reads TGTGCCAGCTCACCCAATCCGGGACATCTGAACACCGGGGAGCTGTTTTTT.

The rearrangement joins TRBV3-1 (or the pseudogene TRBV3-2) to TRBJ2-5; 9 bases map to TRBD1. CDR1 and CDR2 (germline): LGHDT, YNNKEL (reference sequence). Unmatched junction bases numbered 11, after V lost 4 bases and J lost 2 bases. CDR3 length: 17 residues. The CDR3 sequence: CASSRSPGQGEQETQYF. Written as DNA, the CDR3 is TGTGCCAGCAGCCGCAGTCCGGGACAGGGAGAGCAAGAGACCCAGTACTTC.

With regard to this clone: The germline gene is not matched at one end of the junction; a read error may be the cause. This chain links TRBV28 with TRBJ1-2, with 8 bases identical to TRBD1. The CDR3 runs to 13 residues. Germline lookup yields CDR1 MDHEN and CDR2 SYDVKM. CDR3 sequence (DNA): TGTGCCAGCAGTTTGACACAGGACAGGGCTATGTCATTC. Translation gives CASSLTQDRAMSF.

The CDR3 sequence: CAWSGTGGYQPQHF. The CDR3 nucleotides read TGTGCCTGGAGTGGAACAGGGGGCTATCAGCCCCAGCATTTT. V is TRBV30 and J is TRBJ1-5, with 9 bases that match TRBD1. The germline CDR1 and CDR2 sequences are GTSNPN and SVGIG (reference sequence). This CDR3 has 14 residues. V was pared by 1 base and J by 5 bases, with 3 bases of the junction left unmatched.

The chain recombines TRBV11-3 with TRBJ1-1; D is uncertain. Germline CDR1 reads SGHNT; CDR2 reads YENEEA. There are 13 residues in the CDR3. V lost 5 bases and J lost 1, with 8 bases in between. For the CDR3, the DNA is TGTGCCAGCAGCCCTGTTTCGAACACTGAAGCTTTCTTT. This encodes CASSPVSNTEAFF.

The sample holds a few counts of this clone. The sample holds other DNA sequences that translate to the same CDR3. The chain joins TRBV7-9 to TRBJ1-3; the match to TRBD1 covers 9 bases. V lost 3 bases and J lost 7; bases outside the gene matches: 1. The CDR3 has 13 residues. Germline V gives CDR1 SEHNR, CDR2 FQNEAQ (reference sequence). The chain's CDR3 is CASSLGQGNTIYF. The CDR3 DNA is TGTGCCAGCAGCTTGGGACAGGGTAACACCATATATTTT.

CDR3 amino acids: CASSSLSAGSGNTIYF. CDR3 nucleotide sequence: TGTGCCAGCAGCTCTCTTTCGGCGGGCTCTGGAAACACCATATATTTT. V gene TRBV7-2 combines with J gene TRBJ1-3, with D unresolved. This CDR3 spans 16 amino acids. V dropped 4 bases and J dropped 0 bases, with 13 bases sitting between them. Looked up from germline, CDR1 is SGHTA and CDR2 is FQGNSA.

Details on this clone: The junction differs from germline at one of its ends, possibly a read error. This sequence joins TRBV9 and TRBJ2-3, with D possibly matching TRBD2 (5 bases). CDR1 and CDR2 (germline): SGDLS, YYNGEE. The CDR3 is 13 amino acids. The CDR3 sequence is CASSRPSRDTQYF. The DNA for the CDR3 is TGTGCCAGCAGCCGCCCTAGCAGAGATACGCAGTATTTT.

In the case of this clone: Different DNA sequences within this sample yield the same CDR3. The CDR3 is CASSRDRANYGYTF. CDR3 DNA: TGCGCCAGCAGCCGGGACAGGGCGAACTATGGCTACACCTTC. The chain uses TRBV5-1 and TRBJ1-2, with 9 nucleotides matching TRBD1. Germline V CDR1 and CDR2: SGHRS, YFSETQ. The CDR3 loop spans 14 amino acids. The V gene end was trimmed by 4 bases and the J gene end by 2 bases; junction bases not matched to a gene: 3. The complete variable domain, with remaining parts taken from reference TRBV5-1 and TRBJ1-2, reads KAGVTQTPRYLIKTRGQQVTLSCSPISGHRSVSWYQQTPGQGLQFLFEYFSETQRNKGNFPGRFSGRQFSNSRSEMNVSTLELGDSALYLCASSRDRANYGYTFGSGTRLTVV.

The chain has TRBV7-8 and TRBJ1-2; D is ambiguous. Germline V CDR1 and CDR2: SGHVS, FQNEAQ. The CDR3 totals 12 residues. The V gene lost 5 bases and the J gene lost 8 bases, with 12 bases spanning the gap. The CDR3 nucleotides read TGTGCCAGCAGCCCAGGTTGGAGGGGCTACACCTTC. Translated: CASSPGWRGYTF. Using reference TRBV7-8 and TRBJ1-2 for the parts outside the CDR3, the full variable domain is GAGVSQSPRYKVAKRGQDVALRCDPISGHVSLFWYQQALGQGPEFLTYFQNEAQLDKSGLPSDRFFAERPEGSVSTLKIQRTQQEDSAVYLCASSPGWRGYTFGSGTRLTVV.

This chain connects TRBV4-2 to TRBJ2-7, with 12 bases aligning to TRBD2. Trimming at V came to 2 bases and at J to 7 bases, leaving 18 bases not matched to a gene. The CDR3 has 19 amino acids. The germline gives CDR1 LGHNA, CDR2 YNFKEQ. CDR3 in amino acids: CASSQYALAGGPNLREQYF. CDR3 coding DNA: TGTGCCAGCAGCCAATACGCCCTAGCGGGAGGGCCTAATCTACGGGAGCAGTACTTC.

The chain recombines TRBV29-1 with TRBJ2-3; tentatively, D is TRBD2 (6 bases). CDR1 and CDR2 from the germline V gene are SQVTM and ANQGSEA. Deletions cut 3 bases from V and 3 bases from J, with 13 bases between. This CDR3 spans 14 amino acids. The CDR3 reads CSVDYGGITDTQYF. The CDR3 DNA reads as TGCAGCGTTGATTACGGCGGGATTACAGATACGCAGTATTTT.

The chain carries TRBV4-1 and TRBJ1-1; D gene unclear. The CDR3 contains 15 residues. Germline V gives CDR1 MGHRA, CDR2 YSYEKL. Trimming removed 1 base from V and 1 base from J, with 10 bases in between. The CDR3: CASSQGEGRNTEAFF. DNA of the CDR3: TGCGCCAGCAGCCAAGGTGAAGGGAGGAACACTGAAGCTTTCTTT.

This clone was observed once. The chain carries TRBV7-9 and TRBJ1-2; no reliable D call. V lost 4 bases to trimming and J lost 5 bases, with 14 bases between them. The CDR3 runs to 14 residues. Germline V gives CDR1 SEHNR, CDR2 FQNEAQ (reference sequence). The CDR3 coding sequence is TGTGCCAGCAGCTCTCCCTACAGTGTTTATGGCTACACCTTC. Protein: CASSSPYSVYGYTF.

In regard to this clone: At one end, the junction sequence differs from germline, possibly due to a read error. The genes are TRBV28 and TRBJ1-2, with 9 bases that match TRBD1. Germline values: CDR1 MDHEN, CDR2 SYDVKM. The CDR3 has 11 amino acids. The CDR3 sequence: CASRATGGFTF. CDR3 in DNA: TGTGCCAGCAGGGCCACAGGGGGCTTCACCTTC.

The chain employs TRBV6-2 or TRBV6-3 and TRBJ2-3; 8 nucleotides align to TRBD2. There are 15 residues in the CDR3. J gave up 2 bases and V 6 bases, and 7 bases lay outside the gene matches. The germline gives CDR1 MNHEY, CDR2 SVGEGT. The DNA of the CDR3 is TGTGCCAGCAGCCGGACTAGCTGGAACACAGATACGCAGTATTTT. Translated, it gives CASSRTSWNTDTQYF.

The chain is built from TRBV5-8 and TRBJ1-4; 9 nucleotides line up with TRBD1. CDR3 length: 16 amino acids. Germline lookup yields CDR1 SGHTS and CDR2 YDEGEE. Trimming at V came to 3 bases and at J to 8 bases, leaving 11 bases not matched to a gene. The CDR3 region is CASSWETGGGSEKLFF. In DNA form, the CDR3 reads TGTGCCAGCAGCTGGGAAACAGGGGGCGGTTCGGAAAAACTGTTTTTT.

This chain links TRBV6-5 with TRBJ2-5; 10 bases align to TRBD2. CDR3 length: 15 residues. V was clipped by 6 bases and J by 5 bases; unmatched bases: 9. In germline, CDR1 is MNHEY, CDR2 SVGAGI. CDR3 coding DNA: TGTGCCAGCAGCTTGAGGACTAGCGGTTACGAGACCCAGTACTTC. Its protein product is CASSLRTSGYETQYF.

V is TRBV7-2 and J is TRBJ2-5; maybe TRBD1 (6 bases). Trimming took off 4 bases at V and 5 bases at J, with 20 bases between the two ends. CDR1 is SGHTA and CDR2 is FQGNSA in the germline V gene. This CDR3 comprises 16 residues. The chain's CDR3 is CASSSPQGSGLETQYF. The CDR3 region has the DNA TGTGCCAGCAGCTCTCCACAGGGATCGGGTCTTGAGACCCAGTACTTC.

This rearrangement joins TRBV10-3 to TRBJ2-7; 7 bases align to TRBD1. Germline V gene lookup returns CDR1 ENHRY and CDR2 SYGVKD. CDR3 length: 14 residues. Trimming removed 6 bases from V and 2 bases from J; junction bases left unmatched: 7. CDR3 amino acids: CAISSDRSAYEQYF. CDR3 coding DNA: TGTGCCATCAGCTCGGACAGGTCGGCCTACGAGCAGTACTTC.